A selection of T cell receptor beta chains follows, all from one sample in a study of blood T cell repertoires in COVID-19. Sequencing was performed with immunoSEQ multiplex PCR; in TCRdb, only in-frame clones are kept and a portion is missing. The data contain fewer than 250,000 clones, 85% of them singletons. Sequencing used PBMCs or T cells enriched from blood (not recorded which). The source of these receptors is a woman between 45 and 60 years old with acute COVID-19. The CDR3 runs from the conserved cysteine through the conserved F or W. Each record gives: J gene, D gene, V gene, clone size, CDR3 length, CDR3 protein, CDR3 DNA. D genes are given only for firm matches. Not every row has a clone size; where given, it reads once, few, many or a size class.

>TRBJ2-7|.|TRBV21-1|.|15
CASSPVRGPSYEQYF
TGTGCCAGCAGTCCTGTCAGGGGTCCGTCCTACGAGCAGTACTTC
>TRBJ2-7|.|TRBV19|.|14
CASSIDGGTYEQYF
TGTGCCAGTAGTATAGATGGGGGCACCTACGAGCAGTACTTC
>TRBJ2-1|.|TRBV19|.|14
CASSITSVYNEQFF
TGTGCCAGTAGTATTACTAGTGTTTACAATGAGCAGTTCTTC
>TRBJ1-4|.|TRBV5-5|.|16
CASSLTGSSTNEKLFF
TGTGCCAGCAGTCTTACAGGGAGTAGTACTAATGAAAAACTGTTTTTT
>TRBJ2-3|.|TRBV5-4|.|14
CASSLGGAEDTQYF
TGTGCCAGCAGCTTAGGTGGGGCCGAAGATACGCAGTATTTT
>TRBJ2-1|TRBD2|TRBV5-1|.|15
CASSFGTSGYNEQFF
TGCGCCAGCAGCTTCGGGACTAGCGGCTACAATGAGCAGTTCTTC
>TRBJ2-3|TRBD2|TRBV28|.|15
CASSFAGGPKDTQYF
TGTGCCAGCAGTTTTGCGGGGGGGCCTAAAGATACGCAGTATTTT
>TRBJ1-2|.|TRBV6-2/TRBV6-3|.|12
CASSRQSYGYTF
TGTGCCAGCAGTCGACAGTCATATGGCTACACCTTC
>TRBJ2-3|.|TRBV7-3|.|14
CASSPRVGADTQYF
TGTGCCAGCAGCCCCAGGGTAGGGGCAGATACGCAGTATTTT
>TRBJ1-2|TRBD1|TRBV4-3|.|15
CASSQVPGQNYGYTF
TGCGCCAGCAGCCAAGTACCGGGACAGAACTATGGCTACACCTTC
>TRBJ1-5|TRBD1|TRBV7-9|.|14
CASSRTGTNQPQHF
TGTGCCAGCAGCCGGACAGGGACCAATCAGCCCCAGCATTTT
>TRBJ1-2|.|TRBV27|.|14
CASSPRRLRGGYTF
TGTGCCAGCAGTCCCCGGAGGCTGAGAGGTGGCTACACCTTC
>TRBJ1-1|TRBD1|TRBV9|few|13
CACNRGGGTEAFF
TGTGCCTGTAACAGGGGGGGAGGCACTGAAGCTTTCTTT
>TRBJ2-2|.|TRBV19|.|15
CASSQSTANTGELFF
TGTGCCAGTAGTCAATCCACAGCGAACACCGGGGAGCTGTTTTTT
>TRBJ1-1|TRBD1|TRBV19|.|13
CASREGQAGEAFF
TGTGCCAGTAGAGAAGGACAGGCCGGAGAAGCTTTCTTT
>TRBJ1-5|.|TRBV21-1|.|19
CASSIRQGTSPRRNQPQHF
TGTGCCAGCAGCATTAGACAGGGTACATCCCCTAGACGTAATCAGCCCCAGCATTTT
>TRBJ2-2|.|TRBV6-5|.|14
CASSLLGGPGELFF
TGTGCCAGCAGCCTCCTGGGGGGGCCCGGGGAGCTGTTTTTT
>TRBJ1-3|.|TRBV27|few|13
CASRTYHGNTIYF
TGTGCCAGCCGTACATATCATGGAAACACCATATATTTT
>TRBJ1-2|TRBD1|TRBV18|.|15
CASSPRGQGADGYTF
TGTGCCAGCTCACCACGGGGACAGGGGGCTGATGGCTACACCTTC